The 8 T cell receptor beta chains reported below all come from one sample, sequenced in a study of blood T cell repertoires in COVID-19. Assay: immunoSEQ multiplex PCR; the TCRdb copy retains only in-frame clones and omits some. Found here are under 250,000 clones, approximately 90% of them singletons; the top ten hold 10% to 14%. Specimen: PBMCs or T cells enriched from blood (not recorded which). The receptors here all came from a man aged 30 to 39 who had recovered from COVID-19.

The rearrangement links TRBV28 to TRBJ1-5, with TRBD1 matching 7 bases. The germline V gene has CDR1 MDHEN and CDR2 SYDVKM. The V and J ends lost 1 base and 6 bases, in that order; junction bases with no gene match: 6. This CDR3 contains 15 residues. CDR3 bases: TGTGCCAGCAGTTTATCGACAGGGTTAAGTCAGCCCCAGCATTTT. Its protein product is CASSLSTGLSQPQHF. Together with reference TRBV28 and TRBJ1-5, the CDR3 gives the full variable domain: DVKVTQSSRYLVKRTGEKVFLECVQDMDHENMFWYRQDPGLGLRLIYFSYDVKMKEKGDIPEGYSVSREKKERFSLILESASTNQTSMYLCASSLSTGLSQPQHFGDGTRLSIL.

The chain recombines TRBV4-1 with TRBJ2-1; 10 bases map to TRBD2. The CDR3 length is 16 residues. Germline V gives CDR1 MGHRA, CDR2 YSYEKL. Losses at the gene ends were 0 bases for V and 8 bases for J; bases not matched to a gene: 7. The CDR3 protein is CASSQEKRGGTYEQFF. CDR3 DNA: TGCGCCAGCAGCCAAGAGAAGCGGGGGGGCACCTATGAGCAGTTCTTC.

This chain links TRBV13 with TRBJ2-1, with D maybe TRBD2 (6 bases). The CDR3 covers 16 residues. Looked up from germline, CDR1 is PRHDT and CDR2 is FYEKMQ (reference sequence). Trimming removed 1 base at V and 8 bases at J, with 18 bases between. This CDR3 reads CASSLDLLALRDEQFF. In nucleotides, the CDR3 is TGTGCCAGCAGCTTAGATCTCCTAGCGTTGAGGGATGAGCAGTTCTTC.

This clone was seen a few times. The gene calls are TRBV2 and TRBJ1-2; a possible D gene is TRBD1 (5 bases). There are 13 residues in the CDR3. Germline V gene data show CDR1 as SNHLY and CDR2 as FYNNEI. V lost 4 bases and J 2 bases, leaving 8 bases between the germline ends. CDR3 sequence (DNA): TGTGCCAGCAGTGGGCAGGGCAACTATGGCTACACCTTC. It yields the protein CASSGQGNYGYTF.

The rearrangement joins TRBV9 to TRBJ1-2; D not certain. Trimming took off 0 bases at V and 2 bases at J, with 23 bases between the two ends. CDR1 is SGDLS, CDR2 YYNGEE, per germline. The CDR3 is 19 residues long. DNA of the CDR3: TGTGCCAGCAGCGTAGGGCGCGGGAGAAGGTTAAAAGACAACTATGGCTACACCTTC. Protein product: CASSVGRGRRLKDNYGYTF.

The chain uses TRBV12-3 or TRBV12-4 and TRBJ1-5; TRBD1 is a possible D gene (5 bases). The CDR3 has 13 residues. The ends were cut back, 8 bases at V and 5 bases at J, with 13 bases in the middle. CDR3 region: CASSGQTDQPQHF. The CDR3, as DNA: TGTGCCAGCTCAGGGCAAACAGATCAGCCCCAGCATTTT.

The CDR3 reads CASSSRTQYF. In nucleotides, the CDR3 is TGTGCCAGCAGTTCCCGGACCCAGTACTTC. The V gene is TRBV25-1, the J gene TRBJ2-5, with D hard to call. CDR3 length equals 10 residues. Germline assignment: CDR1 MGHDK and CDR2 SYGVNS. With 5 bases removed from V and 7 bases from J, the gap between germline ends came to 5 bases.

The chain has TRBV19 and TRBJ1-6; 7 bases fit TRBD1. The CDR3 has 15 amino acids. The V and J ends lost 5 bases and 10 bases, in that order; junction bases with no gene match: 11. CDR1 is LNHDA and CDR2 is SQIVND in the germline V gene (reference sequence). The CDR3 spells CASSVQSGGGSPLHF. CDR3 bases: TGTGCCAGTAGTGTCCAATCAGGGGGAGGATCACCCCTCCACTTT.